This T cell receptor (beta chain) came from a study of blood T cells in healthy people across ages (dated by TCRdb to 2014 to 2015). At the level of the whole study: In model experiments, template switching captured roughly one uniquely barcoded TCR beta cDNA molecule for every two T cells. Using the same blood draw, the study looked at two additional independent replicas of 1 million unique cDNA reads for two donors, one aged 18 to 30 and the other aged 80 or older. The donors were split into four age groups: young (average about 15 years), middle-aged (over 35), aged (approximately 60) and long-lived (approximately 80). Using deep sequencing normalized with unique cDNA molecular identifiers, the study measured how TCR beta repertoire diversity changes with age.

The library came from 5' RACE. TCRdb lists the instrument as Illumina HiSeq 2500. A second 7 to 11 cycle PCR used a sample-barcoded 5' primer and a J-beta primer mix. A unique molecular identifier was introduced onto each TCR beta cDNA molecule by a template-switch 5' adaptor carrying 12 random nucleotides. Each sample yielded at least 3 million CDR3-containing paired-end reads. All of the RNA was converted into first-strand cDNA using the Mint cDNA synthesis kit, with a TRBC-specific oligonucleotide serving as the primer. Following uracil-DNA glycosylase treatment, a first 18-cycle PCR with universal primers M1SS and BC2_uni_R was performed on all cDNA. Concerning the study's data processing: Normalization of each sample was performed by random selection of 1 million high-quality reads, each carrying a distinct molecular identifier. Instead of being binned into consensus sequences, reads with shared molecular identifiers were discarded. MiTCR, run with a Q25 quality threshold and the strictest error-elimination algorithm, handled CDR3 identification, clonotype clustering and error correction. A nonparametric unseen species model using Euler transformation provided a lower-bound estimate of total TCR beta diversity. The public sequencing data were trimmed at Q25 with fastp and processed into clonotypes with MiXCR by TCRdb, which kept only in-frame beta chains. One record per CDR3 amino acid sequence lists the most common genes and DNA. The authors' filters were not applied to this entry. The sample data list 760,000 or so distinct CDR3 sequences, and about 25% of these were observed just once. Around 9.2% of the sample rests with the top ten.

Study-wide findings and limitations: The CMV infection status of donors was not known, potentially confounding age-related changes in expanded clonotypes. Since profiling was done on bulk unsorted PBMCs, naive and antigen-experienced compartments could not be conclusively compared. Observed TCR beta diversity correlated strongly with the percentage of naive T cells measured by flow cytometry. Observed TCR beta diversity per million T cells fell roughly linearly with age, and a significant reduction was already apparent by age roughly 40. Compared with the aged group, more naive CD4+ T cells, fewer expanded clones and increased TCR diversity were shown by the long-lived group, suggesting age selection. Estimates of total diversity based on one million sequenced T cells were considered lower bounds and underestimates.

Donors were under 40 systemically healthy Caucasian individuals from Russia aged roughly 6 to 100 years. Each donor gave ten milliliters of peripheral blood, collected into EDTA-treated Vacutainer tubes. Ficoll-Paque density-gradient centrifugation was used to isolate PBMCs, with at least 6 million obtained per sample. Trizol reagent was used to extract total RNA from PBMCs, with at least 6 micrograms per sample. Naive CD45RAhigh/CD27high T cell percentages were measured by flow cytometry on a PBMC aliquot from every donor. This clonotype has a handful of counts. Its antigen is still unknown. No quality values exist for individual bases; no much larger clone is one base distant. V is pared back by 0 bases and J by 10 bases, with 15 bases lying between the germline termini. Reading from cysteine to phenylalanine, the CDR3 counts 14 amino acids. Just CDR3 DNA is preserved here, 42 bases in frame from base 1. The germline V gene specifies LGHNA as CDR1 and YSLEER as CDR2.

These data were also reused for a study on T cells of mothers and their children. Per the second study: Donors were nine systemically healthy Caucasian individuals: three mothers and their six children. cDNA synthesis used all of the extracted RNA, with about 1.5 ug of RNA in each 15 ul reaction. In the second PCR, the M1S primer introduced both the sample barcodes and 2-4 random nucleotides. More than 8 million TCR beta CDR3 reads were obtained from each mother, and about 3 million reads were obtained from each child. Thymic selection shapes the output of TCR recombination in a similar way in related and unrelated pairs, and inherited differences have a minor effect. Normalized repertoire overlap in related mother-child pairs was always slightly higher than in unrelated mother-child pairs, but the difference was never significant. Persistent microchimeric T cell clones were not detected, at a sensitivity of about 99 clones per million clonotypes. To look for features that set related mother-child pairs apart from unrelated individuals, the researchers ran deep NGS to compare the TCR beta repertoires of mothers and children. Mothers averaged 40 +/- 4 years of age and children averaged about 10 +/- 4 years. After adapter ligation with NEBNext reagents, the libraries were sequenced on Illumina HiSeq 2000 with 100+100 nt paired-end reads. To prevent cross-contamination, the mother and child libraries were prepared one month apart and sequenced in separate runs. Each donor had between 500,000 and 2,000,000 distinct TCR beta clonotypes identified. Naive TCR beta clonotypes were estimated from low-frequency clonotypes matched to each donor's FACS-determined naive share, without sorting.

Sequenced input: blood. The chain is encoded by TRBV4-3 joined to TRBJ1-1; the D gene is perhaps TRBD1, from 5 matching bases. The sequence derives from a boy aged 5 to 17 in good health. The CDR3 reads CASSQDGQGRGAFF. The bases are TGCGCCAGCAGCCAAGATGGGCAGGGTAGGGGAGCTTTCTTT.